Listed below are T cell receptor beta chains from one sample, sequenced in a study of control samples from healthy donors and cancer patients. TCRdb's table, derived via immunoSEQ multiplex PCR, lists solely in-frame clones and lacks some. The sample lists about 250,000 clones, roughly 80% seen once, with about an eighth in the top ten. The material sequenced was PBMCs. Receptors originate from a woman aged 60-75 years with lung cancer. CDR3s include the opening cysteine and the closing phenylalanine or tryptophan. A D gene is named only where the DNA matches it firmly. Where a row states a size, it is once, few, many or the class of an expanded clone; other rows omit it.

NA	TRBV3-1/TRBV3-2	NA	TRBJ2-7	CASSPSRWADEQYF	TGTGCCAGCAGCCCATCTAGGTGGGCCGACGAGCAGTACTTC
NA	TRBV5-5	NA	TRBJ2-7	CASSLEWQGFYEQYF	TGTGCCAGCAGCTTGGAATGGCAGGGCTTCTACGAGCAGTACTTC
TRBD1	TRBV5-4	NA	TRBJ1-1	CASSKPQGVKTEAFF	TGTGCCAGCAGCAAACCCCAGGGGGTAAAAACTGAAGCTTTCTTT
TRBD1	TRBV27	NA	TRBJ2-1	CASSLTGGSYNEQFF	TGTGCCAGCAGTCTCACAGGGGGCTCCTACAATGAGCAGTTCTTC
NA	TRBV20-1	NA	TRBJ2-1	CSAAGIDEQFF	TGCAGTGCCGCAGGGATCGATGAGCAGTTCTTC
TRBD1	TRBV19	once	TRBJ1-2	CASSSPTGHYGYTF	TGTGCCAGTAGTTCCCCGACAGGGCACTATGGCTACACCTTC
NA	TRBV5-1	few	TRBJ1-5	CASSLGPAEPQHF	TGCGCCAGCAGCTTGGGGCCGGCGGAGCCCCAGCATTTT
TRBD2	TRBV5-1	NA	TRBJ2-7	CASSQGTSGRGVLRTYEQHF	TGCGCCAGCAGCCAAGGGACTAGCGGGAGAGGGGTGTTAAGGACCTACGAGCAGCACTTC
NA	TRBV5-1	NA	TRBJ1-1	CASSLSAGVTEAFF	TGCGCCAGCAGCTTGTCGGCAGGGGTTACTGAAGCTTTCTTT
NA	TRBV11-3	NA	TRBJ2-2	CASSFYQGRELFF	TGTGCCAGCAGCTTTTATCAGGGGCGGGAGCTGTTTTTT
NA	TRBV19	NA	TRBJ1-2	CASNDRASNYGYTF	TGTGCCAGTAACGACAGAGCCTCTAACTATGGCTACACCTTC
NA	TRBV5-1	NA	TRBJ1-1	CASSEVGSTEAFF	TGCGCCAGCAGCGAGGTCGGGAGCACTGAAGCTTTCTTT
TRBD2	TRBV28	NA	TRBJ2-3	CASSLAGLPTDTQYF	TGTGCCAGCAGTTTAGCGGGACTACCCACAGATACGCAGTATTTT
NA	TRBV19	NA	TRBJ2-2	CASSIRAAGELFF	TGTGCCAGTAGTATAAGGGCTGCCGGGGAGCTGTTTTTT
NA	TRBV28	NA	TRBJ2-5	CASSYPPLGITAVAQYF	TGTGCCAGCAGTTACCCCCCCCTGGGGATCACGGCCGTTGCCCAGTACTTC
NA	TRBV4-1	NA	TRBJ2-6	CASVPGLLSSGANVLTF	TGCGCCAGCGTCCCGGGGCTCCTTAGCTCTGGGGCCAACGTCCTGACTTTC
NA	TRBV7-9	NA	TRBJ1-5	CASSPDVAHQHF	TGTGCCAGCAGCCCCGACGTCGCTCACCAGCATTTT
NA	TRBV7-3	NA	TRBJ1-1	CASSLTTVENTEAFF	TGTGCCAGCAGCTTAACTACGGTGGAGAACACTGAAGCTTTCTTT
NA	TRBV1	NA	TRBJ2-3	CTSSQSSTDTQYF	TGCACCAGCAGCCAATCTAGCACAGATACGCAGTATTTT
NA	TRBV21-1	NA	TRBJ2-7	CASTLPLGQYF	TGTGCCAGCACCCTTCCTCTTGGGCAGTACTTC
NA	TRBV27	NA	TRBJ1-1	CASSLRPANTEAFF	TGTGCCAGCAGTTTACGTCCAGCGAACACTGAAGCTTTCTTT
NA	TRBV2	NA	TRBJ2-7	CASSVGTISYEQYF	TGTGCCAGCAGTGTTGGGACAATATCCTACGAGCAGTACTTC
TRBD2	TRBV3-1/TRBV3-2	few	TRBJ2-7	CASSQESQRGASYEQYF	TGTGCCAGCAGCCAAGAATCCCAGCGGGGGGCCTCCTACGAGCAGTACTTC
NA	TRBV2	NA	TRBJ1-5	CASNSRGQVNSNQPQHF	TGTGCCAGCAATTCCCGGGGGCAGGTGAATAGCAATCAGCCCCAGCATTTT
NA	TRBV11-2	NA	TRBJ2-2	CASSPSTGELFF	TGTGCCAGCAGCCCGTCCACCGGGGAGCTGTTTTTT
TRBD1	TRBV3-1/TRBV3-2	NA	TRBJ2-5	CASRTGEETQYF	TGTGCCAGCAGGACAGGGGAAGAGACCCAGTACTTC
NA	TRBV2	few	TRBJ1-5	CASSEGVLGQPQHF	TGTGCCAGCAGTGAAGGGGTCTTGGGGCAGCCCCAGCATTTT
NA	TRBV2	NA	TRBJ1-1	CASSERNEAFF	TGTGCCAGCAGTGAGAGGAATGAAGCTTTCTTT
TRBD2	TRBV5-4	NA	TRBJ2-1	CASSLGTSGALGEQFF	TGTGCCAGCAGCTTGGGGACTAGCGGGGCACTTGGGGAGCAGTTCTTC
NA	TRBV19	NA	TRBJ1-6	CASSIIAYNSPLHF	TGTGCCAGTAGTATAATAGCCTATAATTCACCCCTCCACTTT
NA	TRBV6-6	NA	TRBJ2-7	CASTEVDNTYEQYF	TGTGCCAGCACCGAGGTGGACAACACCTACGAGCAGTACTTC
NA	TRBV19	NA	TRBJ1-5	CASSIDGGLGPNQPQHF	TGTGCCAGTAGTATAGATGGGGGATTGGGGCCCAATCAGCCCCAGCATTTT
NA	TRBV28	many	TRBJ1-2	CASSLQGYYGYTF	TGTGCCAGCAGTCTACAGGGATACTATGGCTACACCTTC
NA	TRBV6-5	NA	TRBJ1-2	CASRGHFGGGYTF	TGTGCCAGCAGGGGACATTTCGGCGGTGGCTACACCTTC
TRBD2	TRBV5-6	NA	TRBJ2-1	CASSLDPGTSGQFF	TGTGCCAGCAGCTTGGATCCCGGGACTAGCGGCCAGTTCTTC
NA	TRBV9	NA	TRBJ2-7	CASSVGNSYEQYF	TGTGCCAGCAGCGTAGGAAATTCTTACGAGCAGTACTTC
NA	TRBV5-6	NA	TRBJ1-5	CASSPLPSDRGLNQPQHF	TGTGCCAGCAGCCCGCTACCGTCAGACCGGGGCCTTAATCAGCCCCAGCATTTT
NA	TRBV19	NA	TRBJ1-5	CASSIQGTPGRGNQPQHF	TGTGCCAGTAGTATACAAGGGACACCCGGTAGGGGCAATCAGCCCCAGCATTTT
TRBD2	TRBV10-1	NA	TRBJ2-7	CASSRLAEGHEQYF	TGCGCCAGCAGCAGACTAGCAGAGGGCCACGAGCAGTACTTC
NA	TRBV19	many	TRBJ1-5	CASSIEGNQPQHF	TGTGCCAGTAGTATCGAGGGCAATCAGCCCCAGCATTTT
TRBD1	TRBV15	NA	TRBJ1-4	CATCQGGNRGPTNEKLFF	TGTGCCACCTGCCAGGGGGGAAACAGGGGCCCAACTAATGAAAAACTGTTTTTT
NA	TRBV6-5	NA	TRBJ2-1	CASMGGPPYNEQFF	TGTGCCTCGATGGGGGGGCCACCCTACAATGAGCAGTTCTTC
NA	TRBV28	NA	TRBJ1-3	CASNYASGNTIYF	TGTGCCAGCAATTACGCCTCTGGAAACACCATATATTTT
NA	TRBV24-1	NA	TRBJ2-1	CATGGRSPGNEQFF	TGTGCCACCGGGGGCAGGTCGCCGGGGAATGAGCAGTTCTTC
NA	TRBV21-1	NA	TRBJ1-6	CATPQRGERVVSPLHF	TGTGCCACACCCCAAAGAGGGGAGAGAGTAGTCTCACCCCTCCACTTT
NA	TRBV27	NA	TRBJ1-1	CASAGLGGIPEAFF	TGTGCCAGCGCTGGCCTAGGTGGAATCCCTGAAGCTTTCTTT
NA	TRBV9	NA	TRBJ2-2	CASSPRGETNTGELFF	TGTGCCAGCAGCCCCCGTGGCGAGACGAACACCGGGGAGCTGTTTTTT
NA	TRBV9	NA	TRBJ1-3	CASISGNTIYF	TGTGCCAGCATTTCTGGAAACACCATATATTTT
NA	TRBV2	NA	TRBJ2-5	CASSPRVETQYF	TGTGCCAGCAGCCCCCGCGTGGAGACCCAGTACTTC
TRBD1	TRBV5-1	NA	TRBJ2-1	CASSLGGAGTGFSNEQFF	TGCGCCAGCAGCTTGGGTGGCGCTGGGACAGGGTTTTCCAATGAGCAGTTCTTC
NA	TRBV11-2	NA	TRBJ2-1	CASSLEGGGTNEQFF	TGTGCCAGCAGCTTGGAGGGGGGGGGCACCAATGAGCAGTTCTTC
NA	TRBV10-2	NA	TRBJ1-6	CATSHQGSPLHF	TGCGCCACCTCCCACCAGGGGTCACCCCTCCACTTT
NA	TRBV29-1	once	TRBJ2-3	CSVVPDRYTQYF	TGCAGCGTTGTGCCGGACAGATATACGCAGTATTTT
TRBD2	TRBV5-5	few	TRBJ2-7	CASSLQAGALSYEQYF	TGTGCCAGCAGCTTGCAAGCGGGGGCTCTCTCCTACGAGCAGTACTTC
TRBD1	TRBV5-1	NA	TRBJ2-1	CASSLEATGGLEQFF	TGCGCCAGCAGCTTGGAAGCGACAGGGGGCCTTGAGCAGTTCTTC